Below, one T cell receptor (beta chain) is given with its context. The target antigen is unknown. Method: immunoSEQ multiplex PCR; TCRdb's copy keeps in-frame clones and lacks some. The sample lists some 120,000 clones; approximately 88% were seen once. The sample is drawn from a study of T cell responses to AZD1222 COVID-19 vaccine. Overall study results and limits: The study reported that nearly half of spike-specific TCRs target unmutated variant regions.

CDR3 length equals 14 residues. J lost 2 bases, V lost 4 bases, and 3 bases had no gene match. Germline loops: CDR1 SGHTA, CDR2 FQGTGA. The V and J genes are TRBV7-3 and TRBJ1-1; TRBD1 matches 8 bases. The sequence derives from an adult in good health. This specimen was peripheral blood, taken on day 0 of AZD1222 vaccination. CDR3 amino acids: CASSSTGANTEAFF. The CDR3 DNA is TGTGCCAGCAGCTCGACAGGGGCAAACACTGAAGCTTTCTTT.